This T cell receptor beta chain was obtained from a study of T cells in Graves' hyperthyroidism and ophthalmopathy. This clonotype was seen ten or more times. Amplified TCR beta CDR3 regions came from RNA transcripts. HTBI primers were the set used in a first-round RT-PCR of the TCR CDR3. TCRdb re-called the multiplex PCR reads through MiXCR, storing one row per CDR3 protein. The repertoire consists of roughly 700,000 distinct CDR3 sequences, with 14% occurring once and the leading ten covering more than 8.5%. The V segment lost 6 bases and the J segment 7 bases; nucleotides outside the gene matches: 5. The CDR3 consists of 13 residues.

Source material: blood. The TCR originated in a woman under 30 with Graves' hyperthyroidism. V and J are TRBV12-3 or TRBV12-4 and TRBJ1-1; 10 bases are a match to TRBD1. CDR3 sequence: CASRRTGGIEAFF. In DNA form, the CDR3 reads TGTGCCAGCAGGCGGACAGGGGGTATTGAAGCTTTCTTT.